This TCR beta chain emerged from a study of OX40 agonist ivuxolimab in advanced cancers. To note about this clone: Its antigen is unidentified.

Assay used: immunoSEQ multiplex PCR; TCRdb lists only in-frame clones, some missing. The table records tens of thousands of clones, about 85% of them present only once. Study-wide results and caveats: Clonal expansion among partial responders at 0.1-3.0 mg/kg ranked near the lowest.

The V end lost 4 bases, the J end lost 1 base, and 13 bases lay between the germline ends. Germline lookup yields CDR1 SGHDT and CDR2 YYEEEE. This CDR3 spans 15 amino acids. The chain combines TRBV5-6 with TRBJ2-3; TRBD1 might be the D (5 bases). Material: CD4+ or CD8+ T cells sorted from blood, obtained in a trial of the OX40 agonist ivuxolimab. This receptor was taken from an adult with an advanced solid tumor such as melanoma, head and neck, liver or kidney cancer. CDR3 in DNA: TGTGCCAGCAGCCTGGTCGACAGACGCACAGATACGCAGTATTTT. Amino acids: CASSLVDRRTDTQYF.